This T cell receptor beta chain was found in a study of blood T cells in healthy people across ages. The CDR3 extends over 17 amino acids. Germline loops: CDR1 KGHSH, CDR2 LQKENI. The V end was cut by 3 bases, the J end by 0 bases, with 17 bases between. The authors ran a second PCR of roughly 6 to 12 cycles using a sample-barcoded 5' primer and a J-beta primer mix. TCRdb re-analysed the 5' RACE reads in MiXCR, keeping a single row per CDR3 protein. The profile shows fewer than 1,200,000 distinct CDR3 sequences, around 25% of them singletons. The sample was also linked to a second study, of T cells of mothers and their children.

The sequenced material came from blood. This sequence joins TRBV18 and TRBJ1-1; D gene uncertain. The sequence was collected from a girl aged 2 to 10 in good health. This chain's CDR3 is CASSPQGRVDMNTEAFF. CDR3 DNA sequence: TGTGCCAGCTCACCTCAAGGTAGAGTTGACATGAACACTGAAGCTTTCTTT.